The 17 T cell receptor beta chains reported below all come from one sample, sequenced in a study of PD-1 blockade in classical Hodgkin lymphoma. The table came from immunoSEQ multiplex PCR; TCRdb's copy has only in-frame clones and leaves some out. This table holds about 15,000 clones, roughly 86% found once. Relapses following autologous stem cell transplantation were seen in all patients, with brentuximab vedotin exposure varying. The sample here was peripheral blood mononuclear cells (PBMCs), taken at baseline. Receptor source: a human donor with classical Hodgkin lymphoma.

The rearrangement uses TRBV2 and TRBJ2-5; no firm D call. The V end lost 1 base, the J end lost 5 bases, and 8 bases lay between the germline ends. Looked up from germline, CDR1 is SNHLY and CDR2 is FYNNEI. The CDR3 runs 13 residues. The CDR3 loop is CASSEGDIETQYF. The DNA of the CDR3 is TGTGCCAGCAGTGAAGGTGACATTGAGACCCAGTACTTC.

The chain links TRBV5-8 to TRBJ2-7; D gene unclear. The germline V and J ends were trimmed by 0 bases and 3 bases, with 7 bases remaining between them. The CDR3 has 13 residues. Germline V gene sequence: CDR1 SGHTS, CDR2 YDEGEE. CDR3 nucleotide sequence: TGTGCCAGCAGCTTGGACAGAGACTACGAGCAGTACTTC. Translating it yields CASSLDRDYEQYF.

The CDR3 coding sequence is TGCGCCAGCAGCCAAGATTACGTTCCGTCCGGATACTACGAGCAGTACTTC. Protein sequence: CASSQDYVPSGYYEQYF. This sequence joins TRBV4-3 and TRBJ2-7; D call uncertain. This CDR3 is 17 amino acids long. Trimming removed 0 bases from V and 3 bases from J, with 18 bases in between. Per the germline V gene, CDR1 is LGHNA and CDR2 is YSLEER.

The V call is TRBV2, the J call TRBJ2-1; D not certain. Germline-derived CDR1 and CDR2 are SNHLY and FYNNEI. Trimming shortened V by 9 bases and J by 6 bases, and 15 bases separated the two germline ends. The length of the CDR3 is 13 residues. The CDR3 spells CARDSQRANEQFF. CDR3 sequence (DNA): TGTGCCAGAGACTCCCAAAGAGCCAATGAGCAGTTCTTC.

The rearrangement uses TRBV7-9 and TRBJ1-1; TRBD1 matches at 7 bases. The junction had 8 bases not matched to a gene; V was cut back by 8 bases and J by 2 bases. The germline gives CDR1 SEHNR, CDR2 FQNEAQ (reference sequence). CDR3 size: 14 residues. The CDR3 DNA reads TGTGCCAGCTTGACAGGGTCGACAAACACTGAAGCTTTCTTT. Amino acids: CASLTGSTNTEAFF.

The chain's CDR3 is CATSRDWTGPDTQYF. The CDR3 nucleotides read TGTGCCACCAGCAGAGATTGGACAGGGCCAGATACGCAGTATTTT. V and J are TRBV15 and TRBJ2-3, with 8 bases matching TRBD1. The ends lost 0 bases at V and 4 bases at J; junction bases unmatched: 3. CDR3 length: 15 residues. CDR1 and CDR2 from the germline V gene are LNHNV and YYDKDF (reference sequence).

V and J are TRBV2 and TRBJ2-1; D could derive from TRBD1 or TRBD2 (5 bases each). There are 15 residues in the CDR3. Trimming shortened V by 11 bases and J by 0 bases, and 17 bases separated the two germline ends. Germline V CDR1 and CDR2: SNHLY, FYNNEI. CDR3 sequence: CASQEGQGSYNEQFF. The CDR3 DNA reads TGTGCCTCCCAAGAGGGTCAGGGCTCCTACAATGAGCAGTTCTTC.

The chain recombines TRBV28 with TRBJ1-6; 7 bases are a match to TRBD1. Germline V lookup: CDR1 MDHEN, CDR2 SYDVKM. This CDR3 has 15 amino acids. V lost 3 bases and J lost 3; bases outside the gene matches: 2. CDR3 sequence: CASSFPGGYNSPLHF. CDR3 DNA: TGTGCCAGCAGTTTCCCAGGGGGCTATAATTCACCCCTCCACTTT.

The rearrangement uses TRBV6-6 and TRBJ2-1; D gene uncertain. CDR1 MNHNY and CDR2 SVGAGI come from the germline V gene (reference sequence). Trimming removed 6 bases from V and 6 bases from J, with 18 bases in between. The CDR3 is 15 residues long. CDR3 residues: CASSPLNLIGNEQFF. In DNA form, the CDR3 reads TGTGCCAGCAGCCCATTAAACCTCATCGGCAATGAGCAGTTCTTC.

The chain is built from TRBV5-1 and TRBJ2-5; D unclear. The V and J ends lost 4 bases and 4 bases respectively, with 11 bases between them. Per germline, CDR1 SGHRS and CDR2 YFSETQ. The CDR3 sequence is 13 residues long. CDR3 protein: CASSLNGPETQYF. In DNA, the CDR3 is TGCGCCAGCAGCCTAAACGGTCCAGAGACCCAGTACTTC.

The rearrangement uses TRBV2 and TRBJ1-1; D unresolved. V lost 6 bases and J 0 bases, leaving 8 bases between the germline ends. There are 13 residues in the CDR3. The germline V gene encodes CDR1 SNHLY and CDR2 FYNNEI. The chain's CDR3 is CASSSEVNTEAFF. The CDR3 DNA reads as TGTGCCAGCAGCAGCGAAGTGAACACTGAAGCTTTCTTT. The full variable domain, with the rest looked up from reference TRBV2 and TRBJ1-1, is EPEVTQTPSHQVTQMGQEVILRCVPISNHLYFYWYRQILGQKVEFLVSFYNNEISEKSEIFDDQFSVERPDGSNFTLKIRSTKLEDSAMYFCASSSEVNTEAFFGQGTRLTVV.

This chain connects TRBV11-2 to TRBJ1-1; weak D call: TRBD1 (6 bases). This CDR3 has 16 amino acids. Trimming left V 4 bases short and J 0 bases short, with 15 bases between. Germline V CDR1 and CDR2: SGHAT, FQNNGV. Here the CDR3 DNA reads TGTGCCAGCAGCTCACCGAGTGGGACAATGAACACTGAAGCTTTCTTT. This codes for CASSSPSGTMNTEAFF. Full variable domain (missing parts from reference TRBV11-2 and TRBJ1-1): EAGVAQSPRYKIIEKRQSVAFWCNPISGHATLYWYQQILGQGPKLLIQFQNNGVVDDSQLPKDRFSAERLKGVDSTLKIQPAKLEDSAVYLCASSSPSGTMNTEAFFGQGTRLTVV.

This chain joins TRBV19 and TRBJ1-3; no definite D call. The germline V and J ends were trimmed by 1 base and 0 bases, with 13 bases remaining between them. The CDR3 consists of 17 residues. Germline assignment: CDR1 LNHDA and CDR2 SQIVND (reference sequence). The CDR3 loop reads CASSIVLLRDSGNTIYF. CDR3 nucleotides: TGTGCCAGTAGTATAGTTTTGCTGAGAGACTCTGGAAACACCATATATTTT.

The rearrangement uses TRBV19 and TRBJ2-5; D is uncertain. Germline loops: CDR1 LNHDA, CDR2 SQIVND (reference sequence). CDR3 length equals 17 residues. V dropped 10 bases and J dropped 0 bases, with 24 bases sitting between them. Written as DNA, the CDR3 is TGTGCCACCACTTCGGAGACCCCAATCTCCCACCAAGAGACCCAGTACTTC. It specifies CATTSETPISHQETQYF.

The rearrangement links TRBV28 to TRBJ2-3, with TRBD2 matching over 8 bases. Germline CDR1 and CDR2: MDHEN and SYDVKM. This CDR3 spans 17 amino acids. V lost 6 bases to trimming and J lost 2 bases; unmatched junction nucleotides: 13. CDR3 in DNA: TGTGCCAGCAGCCACCAGGCCGGGGGGGCCGTCACAGATACGCAGTATTTT. Protein: CASSHQAGGAVTDTQYF.

This chain links TRBV2 with TRBJ2-3, with 9 bases lining up with TRBD2. Trimming took 7 bases from V and 1 from J; bases not matched to a gene: 3. The length of the CDR3 is 14 residues. Germline V CDR1 and CDR2: SNHLY, FYNNEI. DNA for the CDR3: TGTGCCAGCACACAGCGGGGGGGCACAGATACGCAGTATTTT. Its translation is CASTQRGGTDTQYF.

This chain uses TRBV28 with TRBJ2-1; TRBD2 aligns across 14 bases. Germline V CDR1 and CDR2: MDHEN, SYDVKM. The ends lost 5 bases at V and 8 bases at J; junction bases unmatched: 8. The CDR3 has 16 residues. CDR3 loop: CASSPWGTSGGDEQFF. CDR3 nucleotides: TGTGCCAGCAGTCCATGGGGGACTAGCGGGGGCGATGAGCAGTTCTTC.